This T cell receptor beta chain was recorded in a study of OX40 agonist ivuxolimab in advanced cancers. Whole-study results and caveats: Clonal expansion by week 6 occurred in CD4+ and CD8+ blood T cells (at 0.1 to 3.0 mg/kg). There were, on average, more expanded clones in CD8+ T cells than in CD4+.

A word on this clone: The antigen remains undetermined.

Germline CDR1 is SEHNR and CDR2 is FQNEAQ (reference sequence). The CDR3 consists of 12 residues. Produced via immunoSEQ multiplex PCR; TCRdb's table is partial and in-frame only. This sample carries over 95,000 clones, 95% to 97% of them seen once, and the ten largest clones take around 2%. V is TRBV7-9 and J is TRBJ2-5; no reliable D call. The J call may be faulty, since TRBJ2-7 better matches the DNA end. The sequence derives from an adult with an advanced solid tumor such as melanoma, head and neck, liver or kidney cancer. Sequences were derived from CD4+ or CD8+ T cells sorted from blood, sampled in a trial of the OX40 agonist ivuxolimab. CDR3 amino acids: CASSLVDYEQYF. The CDR3 DNA reads TGTGCCAGCAGCTTAGTGGACTACGAGCAGTACTTC.